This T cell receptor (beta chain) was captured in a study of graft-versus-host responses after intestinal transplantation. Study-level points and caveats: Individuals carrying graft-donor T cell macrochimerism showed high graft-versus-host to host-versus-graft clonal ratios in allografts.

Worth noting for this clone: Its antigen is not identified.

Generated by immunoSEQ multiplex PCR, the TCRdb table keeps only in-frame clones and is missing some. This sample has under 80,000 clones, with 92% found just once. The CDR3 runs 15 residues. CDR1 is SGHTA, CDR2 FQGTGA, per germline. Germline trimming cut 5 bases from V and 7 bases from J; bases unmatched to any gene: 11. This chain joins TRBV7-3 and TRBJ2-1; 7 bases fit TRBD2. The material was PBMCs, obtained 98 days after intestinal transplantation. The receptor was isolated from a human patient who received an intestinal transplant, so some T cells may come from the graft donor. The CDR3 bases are TGTGCCAGCAGCCCCGGGTTTACTAGCGAAAATGAGCAGTTCTTC. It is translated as CASSPGFTSENEQFF.